This TCR beta chain originates from a study of T cells in Graves' hyperthyroidism and ophthalmopathy. As to this clonotype: Its antigen is unidentified.

Thyroid ultrasound and orbital computed tomography, with clinical symptoms and serum thyroxine and TRAb, informed diagnoses. This CDR3 contains 15 residues. J gave up 5 bases and V 1 base, and 6 bases lay outside the gene matches. Germline lookup yields CDR1 SGHTA and CDR2 FQGNSA. Study results and caveats: Expanded thyroid clonotypes (above 0.001) were mostly also found in blood. Ophthalmopathy was model-predicted a median around seven months pre-onset. Ophthalmopathy could be told apart from stable hyperthyroidism with a 13 V-J model.

The investigators amplified TCR beta CDR3 regions from RNA transcripts. With the HTBI primer set, the TCR CDR3 went through a first round of RT-PCR. TCRdb reprocessed the multiplex PCR reads via MiXCR and lists one record per CDR3 protein. The profile shows 550,000 to 700,000 distinct CDR3 sequences, 40% to 55% of them singletons. The sequence came from an adult woman with Graves' disease, either hyperthyroidism or ophthalmopathy (not recorded which). The chain is built from TRBV7-2 and TRBJ1-2; 8 nucleotides agree with TRBD1. Source material: peripheral blood or thyroid tissue (not recorded which). The DNA of the CDR3 is TGTGCCAGCAGCTTAGACCGGGACAGGTCGTATGGCTACACCTTC. Translation gives CASSLDRDRSYGYTF.